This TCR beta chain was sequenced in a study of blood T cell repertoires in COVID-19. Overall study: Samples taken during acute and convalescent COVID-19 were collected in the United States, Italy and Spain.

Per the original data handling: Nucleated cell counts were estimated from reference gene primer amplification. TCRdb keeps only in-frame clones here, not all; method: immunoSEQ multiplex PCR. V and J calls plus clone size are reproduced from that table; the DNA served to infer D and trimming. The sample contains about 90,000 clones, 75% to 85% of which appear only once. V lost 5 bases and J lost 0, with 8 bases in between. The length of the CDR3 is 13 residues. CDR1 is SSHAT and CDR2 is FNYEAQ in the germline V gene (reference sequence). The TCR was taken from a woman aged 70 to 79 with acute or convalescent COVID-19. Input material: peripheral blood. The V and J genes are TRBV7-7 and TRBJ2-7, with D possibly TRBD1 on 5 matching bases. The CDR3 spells CASSQGHSYEQYF. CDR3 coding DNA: TGTGCCAGCAGCCAGGGCCACTCCTACGAGCAGTACTTC.